This note documents a single T cell receptor (beta chain) sequence. Original handling: Amplification of reference gene primers provided the estimated nucleated cell counts. Data came from immunoSEQ multiplex PCR; TCRdb stores just in-frame clones and leaves some out. The V and J calls and clone size come from that table; D and trimming were worked out from the DNA. This table holds 300,000 or so clones, around four fifths found once. The length of the CDR3 is 14 residues. Germline V lookup: CDR1 SNHLY, CDR2 FYNNEI. Unmatched junction bases numbered 9, after V lost 10 bases and J lost 6 bases. This sample was taken from a study of blood T cell repertoires in COVID-19. Study in general: The United States, Italy and Spain supplied acute and convalescent COVID-19 samples. In each case, the material was cDNA or gDNA derived from T cells, B-cell-depleted T cells, or PBMCs.

The chain joins TRBV2 to TRBJ1-3; 10 nucleotides line up with TRBD1. Sequencing was done on a sample of peripheral blood. This TCR came from a woman between 45 and 60 years old with active or convalescent COVID-19. The CDR3 spells CATPRTGGANTIYF. The CDR3 DNA reads as TGTGCCACCCCCAGGACAGGGGGAGCAAACACCATATATTTT.